This T cell receptor (beta chain) was captured in a study of CD8 T cells in ankylosing spondylitis. Findings of the study overall: Characteristic of ankylosing spondylitis blood, it appeared, was a TCR beta motif comprising roughly eight highly homologous variants.

By quantitative 5'-RACE with molecular barcodes, the TCR beta libraries were made. A single record per CDR3 protein comes from TCRdb applying MiXCR to the 5' RACE reads. The data contain 500,000 or so distinct CDR3 sequences, 5.3% of them singletons. This clonotype came up many times. The antigen is undetermined. There are 14 residues in the CDR3. V lost 0 bases, J lost 8 bases, and 13 bases lay in between. Per the germline V gene, CDR1 is LGHDT and CDR2 is YNNKEL (reference sequence). The sample comprised blood, either unsorted or a sorted T cell fraction (not recorded which). This sequence originates from a male donor with ankylosing spondylitis. The chain employs TRBV3-1 and TRBJ1-2; possibly TRBD1 for D (6 bases). In DNA form, the CDR3 reads TGTGCCAGCAGCCAAGATAACAGGGAGGACGGCTACACCTTC. Translating it yields CASSQDNREDGYTF.